This is a list of T cell receptor beta chains from one sample in a study of CD8 T cells in ankylosing spondylitis. TCRdb re-analysed the 5' RACE reads in MiXCR, keeping a single row per CDR3 protein. Counted here are around 540,000 distinct CDR3 sequences, over 9.5% occurring once; the ten biggest clones make up 6.8%. Sequenced sample: blood, either unsorted or a sorted T cell fraction (not recorded which). Source of these receptors: a male donor with ankylosing spondylitis. The CDR3 runs from the conserved cysteine through the conserved F or W. A D gene is named only where the DNA matches it firmly. A clone size is listed for some rows: how often the clone was seen (once, few, many), or a class if it is expanded.

d_gene | abundance | j_gene | v_gene | len | CDR3nt | CDR3aa
NA | NA | TRBJ2-1 | TRBV5-6 | 15 | TGTGCCAGCAGCTCACGGGGGGCGGGAAGCAATGAGCAGTTCTTC | CASSSRGAGSNEQFF
NA | few | TRBJ1-5 | TRBV27 | 15 | TGTGCCAGCAGTTTAAAGGCAGGGCTGAATCAGCCCCAGCATTTT | CASSLKAGLNQPQHF
NA | few | TRBJ2-3 | TRBV7-2 | 15 | TGTGCCAGCAGCCGTTCAGGGTGGAGCACAGATACGCAGTATTTT | CASSRSGWSTDTQYF
TRBD1 | NA | TRBJ2-3 | TRBV11-2 | 15 | TGTGCCAGCAGCTTAGAAGGGACAGACACAGATACGCAGTATTTT | CASSLEGTDTDTQYF
NA | few | TRBJ2-3 | TRBV12-3/TRBV12-4 | 16 | TGTGCCAGCAGTCCAGGTGACGCCCTGGATACAGATACGCAGTATTTT | CASSPGDALDTDTQYF
TRBD1 | NA | TRBJ2-2 | TRBV5-1 | 15 | TGCGCCAGCAGTGAGGGGGCCGGGAACACCGGGGAGCTGTTTTTT | CASSEGAGNTGELFF
NA | NA | TRBJ2-1 | TRBV10-2 | 13 | TGCGCCAGCGGGGACGGTCTCTGGGATGAGCAGTTCTTC | CASGDGLWDEQFF
TRBD2 | few | TRBJ2-7 | TRBV5-6 | 16 | TGTGCCAGCTCTGGGGGACTAGTTCTTAAGCGCGGCGAGCAGTACTTC | CASSGGLVLKRGEQYF
NA | few | TRBJ2-2 | TRBV7-8 | 16 | TGTGCCAGCAGCTTAACGGTGGGGCACGACACCGGGGAGCTGTTTTTT | CASSLTVGHDTGELFF
NA | few | TRBJ2-1 | TRBV24-1 | 18 | TGTGCCACCAGTGACCCCGTGGGGGAGACGGGCCCCTACAATGAGCAGTTCTTC | CATSDPVGETGPYNEQFF
NA | NA | TRBJ1-5 | TRBV2 | 15 | TGTGCCAGCGAGTTCGGACTGGATAGCAATCAGCCCCAGCATTTT | CASEFGLDSNQPQHF
NA | many | TRBJ2-1 | TRBV5-1 | 13 | TGCGCCAGCAGCTTGAGGGCGTCGGGAGAGCAGTTCTTC | CASSLRASGEQFF
TRBD2 | many | TRBJ2-1 | TRBV10-3 | 15 | TGTGCCATCAGTCTGGGGACTAGCGGAAGGGATGAGCAGTTCTTC | CAISLGTSGRDEQFF
NA | few | TRBJ2-7 | TRBV29-1 | 14 | TGCAGCGTTGTCACGGGCGACAGTTCCTACGAGCAGTACTTC | CSVVTGDSSYEQYF
NA | many | TRBJ2-5 | TRBV28 | 15 | TGTGCCAGCAGTTTAGGTAGTCCGTCGCTAGTTACCCAGTACTTC | CASSLGSPSLVTQYF
NA | few | TRBJ1-1 | TRBV29-1 | 13 | TGCAGCGTTGCGGCCAGGGCTAACACTGAAGCTTTCTTT | CSVAARANTEAFF
TRBD1 | NA | TRBJ1-1 | TRBV7-9 | 14 | TGTGCCAGCAGCGAACAGGGGGCTGGGACTGAAGCTTTCTTT | CASSEQGAGTEAFF
NA | few | TRBJ1-3 | TRBV11-2 | 14 | TGTGCCAGCAGCTTCGACAGCTCTGGAAACACCATATATTTT | CASSFDSSGNTIYF
NA | many | TRBJ2-1 | TRBV20-1 | 14 | TGCAGTGCTAGACTGGGCGGGCGGAACAATGAGCAGTTCTTC | CSARLGGRNNEQFF
TRBD1 | few | TRBJ1-5 | TRBV27 | 15 | TGTGCCAGCAGTTCCCGACAGGGGAAAGGCCAGCCCCAGCATTTT | CASSSRQGKGQPQHF
TRBD2 | few | TRBJ2-5 | TRBV27 | 13 | TGTGCCAGCAGTTCATCTTCCGGACTAGCTCTGTACTTC | CASSSSSGLALYF
TRBD2 | few | TRBJ2-5 | TRBV27 | 14 | TGTGCCAGCAGTGGGAGCGGGAGGAAAGAGACCCAGTACTTC | CASSGSGRKETQYF
TRBD1 | NA | TRBJ2-1 | TRBV20-1 | 11 | TGCAGTGCTAGGGACAGGGTTGAGCAGTTCTTC | CSARDRVEQFF
TRBD2 | NA | TRBJ2-5 | TRBV2 | 18 | TGTGCCAGCAGTGAAGCCCTCCTACTAGCGGGAGTTGCTGAGACCCAGTACTTC | CASSEALLLAGVAETQYF
NA | few | TRBJ2-1 | TRBV20-1 | 13 | TGCAGTGCTAGATTTTGGGGAGACAATGAGCAGTTCTTC | CSARFWGDNEQFF
TRBD1 | NA | TRBJ2-3 | TRBV19 | 14 | TGTGCCAGTAGTACCGGACAGGGGACAGATACGCAGTATTTT | CASSTGQGTDTQYF
NA | NA | TRBJ2-7 | TRBV7-8 | 15 | TGTGCCAGCAGCTTATTGCGGGGTGATACCTACGAGCAGTACTTC | CASSLLRGDTYEQYF
NA | few | TRBJ2-1 | TRBV10-3 | 14 | TGTGCCATCAGTGGTGAGCGAGAGATTGATGAGCAGTTCTTC | CAISGEREIDEQFF
NA | few | TRBJ2-1 | TRBV29-1 | 13 | TGCAGCGTTGAACCGTCCGGGGGCAATGAGCAGTTCTTC | CSVEPSGGNEQFF
TRBD1 | NA | TRBJ1-1 | TRBV3-1 | 14 | TGTGCCAGCAGCCATGATACAGGGGGGACTGAAGCTTTCTTT | CASSHDTGGTEAFF
NA | NA | TRBJ2-1 | TRBV15 | 16 | TGTGCCACCAGCAGAGTTCAAGTTAGGTCCTACAATGAGCAGTTCTTC | CATSRVQVRSYNEQFF
NA | many | TRBJ2-2 | TRBV5-1 | 14 | TGCGCCAGCAGCTTGGGGCTGAACACCGGGGAGCTGTTTTTT | CASSLGLNTGELFF
TRBD2 | NA | TRBJ2-7 | TRBV5-1 | 18 | TGCGCCAGCAGCTTGGCCATCCGTCTAGCGGGCCTTATCTACGAGCAGTACTTC | CASSLAIRLAGLIYEQYF
NA | many | TRBJ1-1 | TRBV7-2 | 15 | TGTGCCAGCAGCTGGGCTTTGTATGACAACACTGAAGCTTTCTTT | CASSWALYDNTEAFF
NA | NA | TRBJ1-2 | TRBV30 | 16 | TGTGCCTGGAGATCCCCCCCGGAGGGTGACAACTATGGCTACACCTTC | CAWRSPPEGDNYGYTF
NA | many | TRBJ1-1 | TRBV20-1 | 12 | TGCAGTGCGATCCAGGGTTACACTGAAGCTTTCTTT | CSAIQGYTEAFF
TRBD1 | few | TRBJ2-1 | TRBV10-3 | 17 | TGTGCCATCAGTAGTGGTACAGGGGAAAGAGGTCCCAATGAGCAGTTCTTC | CAISSGTGERGPNEQFF
NA | NA | TRBJ1-1 | TRBV20-1 | 14 | TGCAGTGCTAGGGTCGGAAACTCGAACACTGAAGCTTTCTTT | CSARVGNSNTEAFF
NA | many | TRBJ1-4 | TRBV27 | 15 | TGTGCCAGCAGTTTCCGGGTTGCAACTAATGAAAAACTGTTTTTT | CASSFRVATNEKLFF
TRBD1 | few | TRBJ2-2 | TRBV11-2 | 15 | TGTGCCAGCAGCTTAGGGACAGGGGGCCCGGGGGAGCTGTTTTTT | CASSLGTGGPGELFF
TRBD2 | NA | TRBJ2-1 | TRBV11-3 | 17 | TGTGCCAGCAGTAAAACCCTAGCGGGAGGGACATGGCGTGAGCAGTTCTTC | CASSKTLAGGTWREQFF
TRBD2 | NA | TRBJ2-3 | TRBV20-1 | 17 | TGCAGTGCTAGAGACCCGCTGACCGGGACTAGCGGGAGTACGCAGTATTTT | CSARDPLTGTSGSTQYF
NA | NA | TRBJ2-1 | TRBV5-1 | 17 | TGCGCCAGCAGCTTGGACCCCCTGGGCAGTGTTTGGAATGAGCAGTTCTTC | CASSLDPLGSVWNEQFF
NA | many | TRBJ1-1 | TRBV29-1 | 16 | TGCTCCGCTTTCAGTTCTTCCAGGGGCATGAACACTGAAGCTTTCTTT | CSAFSSSRGMNTEAFF
TRBD2 | few | TRBJ2-2 | TRBV4-1 | 16 | TGCGCCAGCAGCCAAGTAGGGACTAGCGTGGCCGGGGAGCTGTTTTTT | CASSQVGTSVAGELFF
NA | NA | TRBJ1-4 | TRBV5-6 | 16 | TGTGCCAGCAGCTTGCGGCTAGCGGGAGTGGGTGAAAAACTGTTTTTT | CASSLRLAGVGEKLFF
NA | few | TRBJ2-2 | TRBV3-1 | 17 | TGTGCCAGCAGCCAAGAGAGGTCTAGCGTTGCCCCAGGGGAGCTGTTTTTT | CASSQERSSVAPGELFF
TRBD2 | NA | TRBJ2-3 | TRBV2 | 12 | TGTGCCAGCAGTTTGCTAGCGGGGGGGCAGTATTTT | CASSLLAGGQYF